This entry features one TCR beta chain sequence. Its antigen is as yet unknown. The J segment lost 6 bases and the V segment lost 3 bases, leaving 4 bases of the junction unmatched. There are 16 residues in the CDR3. Germline values: CDR1 KGHDR, CDR2 SFDVKD. This specimen comes from a study of T-cell memory formation after mild COVID-19. General study findings and limits: Pre-infection memory held some responding clones, suggesting pre-existing cross-reactive T cells responded. For contracting clones, CD4+ ones sat mainly in CM and EM, CD8+ in EMRA. The study found balanced CD4/CD8 in clones contracting day 15 to 85 and a CD4+ lean in later expanders.

Amplification by 5'RACE using constant-segment primers produced TCR alpha and TCR beta cDNA libraries that carried sample barcodes and UMIs. Each CDR3 protein gets one entry after TCRdb re-called the 5' RACE reads with MiXCR. The table includes around 500,000 distinct CDR3 sequences, 15% to 20% detected once. The chain is built from TRBV24-1 and TRBJ2-1; 13 positions agree with TRBD2. The clonotype originates from an adult woman who had mild COVID-19 (a few samples of this study predate the infection). Cell type and time point are not known. The specimen was PBMCs or a T cell subset sorted from them (not recorded which). The CDR3 is CATSDPTSGRGNEQFF. CDR3 DNA: TGTGCCACCAGTGATCCAACTAGCGGGAGGGGCAATGAGCAGTTCTTC.